The clone carrying this TCR beta chain was counted many times. The sample belongs to a study of regulatory T cells in long-lasting Graves disease. The length of the CDR3 is 14 residues. Trimming took off 0 bases at V and 2 bases at J, with 2 bases between the two ends. Germline CDR1 reads LGHDT; CDR2 reads YNNKEL (reference sequence). Specified time point: newly diagnosed GD, antithyroid drugs for less than 3 months. TCR sequences were obtained from RNA taken from PBMCs. CDR3 regions were amplified by Arm-PCR using iRepertoire HTBI primers to build TCR beta libraries. TCRdb called the multiplex PCR reads again in MiXCR, with one record for every CDR3 protein. The data contain over 500,000 distinct CDR3 sequences, roughly 15% of them singletons. These data also formed part of another study, on T cells in Graves' hyperthyroidism and ophthalmopathy.

Source: peripheral blood mononuclear cells (PBMCs), taken at new diagnosis, from a patient treated with antithyroid drugs. The V call is TRBV3-1, the J call TRBJ1-6; unclear D gene. The origin of this receptor is a woman aged 25 to 39 with Graves disease. CDR3: CASSQDAYNSPLHF. The DNA of the CDR3 is TGTGCCAGCAGCCAAGATGCCTATAATTCACCCCTCCACTTT.